The clone carrying this TCR beta chain came up many times. Its antigen is as yet unknown. This specimen comes from a study of neurological immune-mediated disorders. Study-wide results and caveats: Repertoires from 18 of 34 multiple sclerosis patients grouped phylogenetically into a related-CDR3 cluster, suggesting a possible signature.

Trimming removed 0 bases from V and 12 bases from J, with 17 bases in between. CDR1 is MNHNY, CDR2 SVGAGI, per germline (reference sequence). The CDR3 runs to 14 residues. From the 5' RACE reads, TCRdb called clonotypes with MiXCR, one entry per CDR3 protein. The sample records 84,000 or so distinct CDR3 sequences, 3.5% to 4.5% being singletons. Time point: longitudinal time-point 3. Preparation of the unsorted libraries drew on 2 million PBMCs stored at -80 C. The J gene is TRBJ1-1, the V gene TRBV6-6; D not certain. The receptor's source is a woman between 55 and 75 years old with multiple sclerosis. The sequencing sample was made of PBMCs. The CDR3 protein is CASSYSGFGDKTFF. CDR3 DNA: TGTGCCAGCAGTTACTCGGGGTTCGGGGATAAGACTTTCTTT.